Sequencing of this T cell receptor (beta chain) was carried out in a study of beta chain features in type 1 diabetes. Findings and caveats of the study: Fewer junction insertions and more nucleotide deletions appeared in type 1 diabetes patients. HLA influence on TCRB rearrangement stayed unresolved here. An over-representation of cells with high TCR expression could result from cDNA sequencing.

The entirety of the isolated RNA underwent reverse transcription, so expressed TCRB transcripts were sequenced. The assay was immunoSEQ multiplex PCR, and TCRdb's table has in-frame clones only and misses some. This sample has under 500,000 clones, with about 30% found just once. The CDR3 consists of 13 residues. Trimming removed 0 bases at V and 8 bases at J, with 13 bases between. In germline, CDR1 is GTSNPN, CDR2 SVGIG (reference sequence). A note on this clone: Its antigen is as yet unknown.

V usage is TRBV30 and J usage is TRBJ1-2, with unresolved D. Sequencing was carried out using naive CD4+ T cells from blood. This TCR was sampled from a man between 18 and 35 years old in good health. CDR3 sequence: CAWSVRQVQGYTF. The CDR3 DNA follows: TGTGCCTGGAGTGTAAGGCAGGTACAGGGCTACACCTTC. The variable domain in full, completed from reference TRBV30 and TRBJ1-2, reads SQTIHQWPATLVQPVGSPLSLECTVEGTSNPNLYWYRQAAGRGLQLLFYSVGIGQISSEVPQNLSASRPQDRQFILSSKKLLLSDSGFYLCAWSVRQVQGYTFGSGTRLTVV.